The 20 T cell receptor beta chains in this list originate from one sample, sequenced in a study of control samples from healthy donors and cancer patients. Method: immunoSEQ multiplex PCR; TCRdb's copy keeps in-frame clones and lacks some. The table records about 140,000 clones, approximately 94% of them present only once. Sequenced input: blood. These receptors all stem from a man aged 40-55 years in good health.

The DNA for the CDR3 is TGTGCCAGCAGCTTAGCACAGGGGTCATACAATGAGCAGTTCTTC. Amino acids: CASSLAQGSYNEQFF. The V gene is TRBV7-9, the J gene TRBJ2-1; 7 bases agree with TRBD1. CDR1 and CDR2 (germline): SEHNR, FQNEAQ (reference sequence). CDR3 length equals 15 residues. V was pared by 0 bases and J by 4 bases, with 3 bases of the junction left unmatched.

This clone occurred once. The CDR3 DNA reads TGTGCCAGCAGCTTGGTAAGGACAGGGAAAAACGAGCAGTACTTC. Translation: CASSLVRTGKNEQYF. The chain carries TRBV7-9 and TRBJ2-7; 8 nucleotides align to TRBD1. V dropped 3 bases and J dropped 5; count of bases not matched to a gene: 9. The CDR3 runs 15 residues. CDR1 and CDR2 from the germline V gene are SEHNR and FQNEAQ (reference sequence).

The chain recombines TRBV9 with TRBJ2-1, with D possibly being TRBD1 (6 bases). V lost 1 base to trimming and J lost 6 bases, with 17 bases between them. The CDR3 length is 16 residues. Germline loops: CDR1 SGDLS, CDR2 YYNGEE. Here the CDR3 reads CASSVRKGGNTNEQFF. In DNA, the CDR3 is TGTGCCAGCAGCGTACGGAAAGGGGGAAACACCAATGAGCAGTTCTTC.

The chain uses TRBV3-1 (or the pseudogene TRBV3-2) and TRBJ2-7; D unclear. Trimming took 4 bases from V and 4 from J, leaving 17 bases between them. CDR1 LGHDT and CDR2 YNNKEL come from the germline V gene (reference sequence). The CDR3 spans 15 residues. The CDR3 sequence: CASSPPRKQEYEQYF. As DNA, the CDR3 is TGTGCCAGCAGCCCCCCAAGAAAGCAGGAGTACGAGCAGTACTTC.

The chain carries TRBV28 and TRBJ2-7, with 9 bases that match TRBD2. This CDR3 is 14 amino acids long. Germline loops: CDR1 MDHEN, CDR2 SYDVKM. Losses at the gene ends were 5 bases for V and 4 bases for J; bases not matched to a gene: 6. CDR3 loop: CASSVWREGYEQYF. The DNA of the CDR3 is TGTGCCAGCAGTGTCTGGCGGGAGGGTTACGAGCAGTACTTC. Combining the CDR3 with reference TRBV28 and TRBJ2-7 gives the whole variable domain DVKVTQSSRYLVKRTGEKVFLECVQDMDHENMFWYRQDPGLGLRLIYFSYDVKMKEKGDIPEGYSVSREKKERFSLILESASTNQTSMYLCASSVWREGYEQYFGPGTRLTVT.

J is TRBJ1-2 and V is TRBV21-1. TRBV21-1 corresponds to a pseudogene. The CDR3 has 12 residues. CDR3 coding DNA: TGTGCCAGCAGCAAAGGACCTTTCGGCTACACCTTC. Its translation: CASSKGPFGYTF.

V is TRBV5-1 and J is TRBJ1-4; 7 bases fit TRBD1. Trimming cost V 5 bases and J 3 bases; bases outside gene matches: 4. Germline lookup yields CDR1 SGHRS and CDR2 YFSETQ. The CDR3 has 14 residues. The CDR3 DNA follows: TGCGCCAGCAGGGGGACAGCGTCTAATGAAAAACTGTTTTTT. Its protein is CASRGTASNEKLFF.

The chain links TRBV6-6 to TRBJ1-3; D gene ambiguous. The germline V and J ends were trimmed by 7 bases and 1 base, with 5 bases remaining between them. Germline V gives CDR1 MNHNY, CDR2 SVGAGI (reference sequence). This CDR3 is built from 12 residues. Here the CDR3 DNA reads TGTGCCAGCATGGGATCTGGAAACACCATATATTTT. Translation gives CASMGSGNTIYF.

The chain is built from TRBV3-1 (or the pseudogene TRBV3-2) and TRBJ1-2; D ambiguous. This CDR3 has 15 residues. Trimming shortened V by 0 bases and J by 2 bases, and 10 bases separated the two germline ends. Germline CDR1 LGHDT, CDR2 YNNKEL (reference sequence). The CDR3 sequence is CASSQDPRGNYGYTF. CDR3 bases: TGTGCCAGCAGCCAAGATCCCAGAGGGAACTATGGCTACACCTTC.

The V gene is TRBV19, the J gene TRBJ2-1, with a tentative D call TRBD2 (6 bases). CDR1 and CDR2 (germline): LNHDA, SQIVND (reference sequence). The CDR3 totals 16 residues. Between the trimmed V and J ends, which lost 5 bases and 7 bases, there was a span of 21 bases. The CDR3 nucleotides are TGTGCCAGTAGTCCTATACAGAAGCGGACTACTAATGAGCAGTTCTTC. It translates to CASSPIQKRTTNEQFF.

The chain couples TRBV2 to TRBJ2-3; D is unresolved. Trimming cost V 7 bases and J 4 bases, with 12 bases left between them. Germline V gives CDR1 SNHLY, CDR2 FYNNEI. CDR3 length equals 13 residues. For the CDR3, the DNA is TGTGCCAGCATCGAACGGATGCCAGATACGCAGTATTTT. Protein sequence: CASIERMPDTQYF.

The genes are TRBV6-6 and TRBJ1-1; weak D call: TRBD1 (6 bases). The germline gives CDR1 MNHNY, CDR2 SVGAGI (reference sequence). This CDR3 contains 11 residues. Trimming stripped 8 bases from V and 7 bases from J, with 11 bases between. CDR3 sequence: CASEGGIEAFF. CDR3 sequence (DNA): TGTGCCAGCGAGGGGGGAATTGAAGCTTTCTTT.

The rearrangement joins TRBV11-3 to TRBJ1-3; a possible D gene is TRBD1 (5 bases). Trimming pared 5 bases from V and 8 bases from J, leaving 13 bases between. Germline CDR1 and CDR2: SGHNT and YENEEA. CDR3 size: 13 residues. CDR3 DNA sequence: TGTGCCAGCAGCCGGGGGGTTGAGGACACCATATATTTT. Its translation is CASSRGVEDTIYF. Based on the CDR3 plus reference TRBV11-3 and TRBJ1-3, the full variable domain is EAGVVQSPRYKIIEKKQPVAFWCNPISGHNTLYWYLQNLGQGPELLIRYENEEAVDDSQLPKDRFSAERLKGVDSTLKIQPAELGDSAVYLCASSRGVEDTIYFGEGSWLTVV.

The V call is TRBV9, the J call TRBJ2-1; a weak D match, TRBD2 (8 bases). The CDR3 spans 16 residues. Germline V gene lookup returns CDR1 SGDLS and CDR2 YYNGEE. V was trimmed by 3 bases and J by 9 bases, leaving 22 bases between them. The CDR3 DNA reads TGTGCCAGCAGCGGACAGGGACTAGGTACTTCGGGTGAGCAGTTCTTC. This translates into CASSGQGLGTSGEQFF.

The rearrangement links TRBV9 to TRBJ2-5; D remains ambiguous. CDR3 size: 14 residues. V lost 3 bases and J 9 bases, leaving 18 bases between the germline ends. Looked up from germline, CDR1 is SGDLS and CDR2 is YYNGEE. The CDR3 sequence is CASSAYAEVRSQYF. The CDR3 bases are TGTGCCAGCAGCGCTTACGCCGAGGTACGGTCCCAGTACTTC.

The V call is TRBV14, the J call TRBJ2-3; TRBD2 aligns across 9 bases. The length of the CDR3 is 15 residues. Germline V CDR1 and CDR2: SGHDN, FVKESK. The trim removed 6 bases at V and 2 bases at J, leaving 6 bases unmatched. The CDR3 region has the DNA TGTGCCAGCAGTCGGACTAGCGTTTACACAGATACGCAGTATTTT. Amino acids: CASSRTSVYTDTQYF.

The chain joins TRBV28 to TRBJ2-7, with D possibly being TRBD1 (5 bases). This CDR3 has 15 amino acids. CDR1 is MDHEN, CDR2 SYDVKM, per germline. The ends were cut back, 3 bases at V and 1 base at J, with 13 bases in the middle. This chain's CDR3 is CASSFPPDSSYEQYF. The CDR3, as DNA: TGTGCCAGCAGTTTTCCCCCAGACAGTTCCTACGAGCAGTACTTC.

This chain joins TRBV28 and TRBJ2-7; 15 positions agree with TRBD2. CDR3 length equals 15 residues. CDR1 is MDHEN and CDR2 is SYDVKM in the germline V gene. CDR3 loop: CASSSPGLAGGSQRV. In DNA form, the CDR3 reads TGTGCCAGCAGTTCACCGGGACTAGCGGGAGGTTCCCAGAGGGTC.

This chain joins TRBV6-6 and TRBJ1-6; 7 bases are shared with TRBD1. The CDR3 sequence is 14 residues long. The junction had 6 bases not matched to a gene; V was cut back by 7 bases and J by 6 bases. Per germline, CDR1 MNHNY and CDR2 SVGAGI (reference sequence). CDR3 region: CASIMDRSNSPLHF. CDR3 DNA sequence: TGTGCCAGCATCATGGACAGGTCTAATTCACCCCTCCACTTT.

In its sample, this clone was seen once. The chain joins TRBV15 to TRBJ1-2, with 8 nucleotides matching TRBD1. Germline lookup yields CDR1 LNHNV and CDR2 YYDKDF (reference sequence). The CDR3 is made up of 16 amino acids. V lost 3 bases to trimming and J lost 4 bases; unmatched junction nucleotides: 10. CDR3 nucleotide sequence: TGTGCCACCAGCAGGAAGGGACAGGCTGCGCTCTATGGCTACACCTTC. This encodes CATSRKGQAALYGYTF.